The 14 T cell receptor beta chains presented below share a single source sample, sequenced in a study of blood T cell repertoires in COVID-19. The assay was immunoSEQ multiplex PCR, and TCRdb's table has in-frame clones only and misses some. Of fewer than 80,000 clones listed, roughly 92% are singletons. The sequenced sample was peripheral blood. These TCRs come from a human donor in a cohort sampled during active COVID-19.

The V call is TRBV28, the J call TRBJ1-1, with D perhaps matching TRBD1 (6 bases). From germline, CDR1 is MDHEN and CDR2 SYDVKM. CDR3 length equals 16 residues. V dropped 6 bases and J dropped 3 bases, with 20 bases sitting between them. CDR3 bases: TGTGCCAGCAGAGATCATTTAGGGGGACGGGACACTGAAGCTTTCTTT. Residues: CASRDHLGGRDTEAFF.

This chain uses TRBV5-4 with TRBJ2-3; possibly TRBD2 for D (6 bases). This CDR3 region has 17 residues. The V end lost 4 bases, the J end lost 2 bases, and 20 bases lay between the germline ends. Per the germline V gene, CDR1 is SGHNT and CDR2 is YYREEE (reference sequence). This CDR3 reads CASSAEGTSFYTDTQYF. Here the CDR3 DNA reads TGTGCCAGCAGCGCGGAGGGGACTTCCTTTTACACAGATACGCAGTATTTT.

CDR3 amino acids: CASSYSGDSYQPQHF. The CDR3 nucleotides read TGTGCCAGCAGTTACTCGGGGGACAGTTATCAGCCCCAGCATTTT. The chain is built from TRBV6-5 and TRBJ1-5; 7 positions agree with TRBD1. Germline loops: CDR1 MNHEY, CDR2 SVGAGI. This CDR3 is built from 15 residues. V lost 0 bases, J lost 5 bases, and 4 bases stayed unmatched.

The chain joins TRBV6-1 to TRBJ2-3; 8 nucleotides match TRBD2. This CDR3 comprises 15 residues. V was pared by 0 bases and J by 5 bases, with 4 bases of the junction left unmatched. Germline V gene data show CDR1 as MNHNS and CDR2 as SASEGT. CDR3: CASSEARGVGDTQYF. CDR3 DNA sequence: TGTGCCAGCAGTGAAGCGCGGGGGGTGGGAGATACGCAGTATTTT.

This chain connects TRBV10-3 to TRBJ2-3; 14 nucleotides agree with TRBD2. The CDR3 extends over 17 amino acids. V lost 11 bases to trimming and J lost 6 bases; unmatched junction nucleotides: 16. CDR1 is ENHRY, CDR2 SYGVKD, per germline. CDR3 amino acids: CAVTGTSGGPVEDTQYF. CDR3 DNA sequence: TGTGCCGTCACGGGGACTAGCGGGGGCCCCGTGGAGGATACGCAGTATTTT.

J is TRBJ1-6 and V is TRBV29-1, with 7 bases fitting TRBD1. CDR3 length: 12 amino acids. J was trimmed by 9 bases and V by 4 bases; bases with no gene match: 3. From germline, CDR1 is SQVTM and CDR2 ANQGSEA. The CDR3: CSVGGGSSPLHF. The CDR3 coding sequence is TGCAGCGTTGGAGGGGGCAGTTCACCCCTCCACTTT.

CDR3 DNA sequence: TGTGCCAGCAGTCATAGCGGGGGAGAGACCCAGTACTTC. Translation gives CASSHSGGETQYF. The chain has TRBV12-3 or TRBV12-4 and TRBJ2-5; 9 bases agree with TRBD2. J lost 4 bases, V lost 5 bases, and 2 bases had no gene match. The CDR3 loop spans 13 amino acids.

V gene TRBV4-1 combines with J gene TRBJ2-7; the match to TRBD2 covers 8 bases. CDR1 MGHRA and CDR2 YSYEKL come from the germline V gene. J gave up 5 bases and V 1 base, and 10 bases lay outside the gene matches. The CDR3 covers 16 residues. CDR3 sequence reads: CASSQGPGGPSNEQYF. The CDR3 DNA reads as TGCGCCAGCAGCCAAGGGCCGGGAGGGCCTAGTAACGAGCAGTACTTC.

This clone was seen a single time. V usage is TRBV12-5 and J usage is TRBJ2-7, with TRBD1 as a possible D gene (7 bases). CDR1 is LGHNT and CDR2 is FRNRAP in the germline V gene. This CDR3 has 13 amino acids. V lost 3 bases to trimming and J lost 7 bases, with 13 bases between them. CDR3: CASGLKGGQEQYF. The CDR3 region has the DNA TGTGCTAGTGGTTTAAAGGGGGGACAGGAGCAGTACTTC.

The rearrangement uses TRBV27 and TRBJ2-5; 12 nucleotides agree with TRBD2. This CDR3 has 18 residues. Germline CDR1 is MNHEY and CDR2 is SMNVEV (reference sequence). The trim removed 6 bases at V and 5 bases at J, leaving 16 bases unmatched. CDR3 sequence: CASRPSGGAIFGGETQYF. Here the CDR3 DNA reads TGTGCCAGCAGGCCTAGCGGGGGGGCTATATTCGGTGGGGAGACCCAGTACTTC.

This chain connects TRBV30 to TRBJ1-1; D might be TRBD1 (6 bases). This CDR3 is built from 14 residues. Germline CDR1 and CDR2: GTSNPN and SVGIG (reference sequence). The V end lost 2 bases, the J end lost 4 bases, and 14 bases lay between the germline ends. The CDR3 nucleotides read TGTGCCTGGAGTCTCGGACAGATTTTCACTGAAGCTTTCTTT. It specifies CAWSLGQIFTEAFF.

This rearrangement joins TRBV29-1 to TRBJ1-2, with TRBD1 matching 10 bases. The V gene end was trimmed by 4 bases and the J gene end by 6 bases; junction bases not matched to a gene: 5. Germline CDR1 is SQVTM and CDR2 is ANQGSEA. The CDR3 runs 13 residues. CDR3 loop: CSVGRDRGDGYTF. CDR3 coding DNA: TGCAGCGTTGGGAGGGACAGGGGAGATGGCTACACCTTC. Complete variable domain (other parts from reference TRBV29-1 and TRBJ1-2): SAVISQKPSRDICQRGTSLTIQCQVDSQVTMMFWYRQQPGQSLTLIATANQGSEATYESGFVIDKFPISRPNLTFSTLTVSNMSPEDSSIYLCSVGRDRGDGYTFGSGTRLTVV.

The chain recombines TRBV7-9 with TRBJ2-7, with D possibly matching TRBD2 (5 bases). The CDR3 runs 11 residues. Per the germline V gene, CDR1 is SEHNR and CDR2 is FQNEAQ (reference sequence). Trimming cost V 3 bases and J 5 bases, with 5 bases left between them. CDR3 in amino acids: CASSFGDEQYF. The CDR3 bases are TGTGCCAGCAGCTTCGGGGACGAGCAGTACTTC.

Here the CDR3 DNA reads TGTGCCAGTAGTTGGCCAGGGGCTGACGAGCAGTACTTC. This gives the protein CASSWPGADEQYF. The chain is built from TRBV19 and TRBJ2-7; possible D gene TRBD1, 6 bases. This CDR3 contains 13 residues. Between the trimmed V and J ends, which lost 5 bases and 5 bases, there was a span of 13 bases. Germline lookup yields CDR1 LNHDA and CDR2 SQIVND (reference sequence).